This T cell receptor (beta chain) appears in the sequencing data of a study of control samples from healthy donors and cancer patients. V was trimmed by 6 bases and J by 9 bases, leaving 15 bases between them. CDR1 and CDR2 from the germline V gene are DFQATT and SNEGSKA (reference sequence). CDR3 size: 12 residues. Libraries were prepared by immunoSEQ multiplex PCR; TCRdb keeps only in-frame clonotypes and omits some of them. The data contain around 200,000 clones, 85% to 95% of them singletons. The sequence was collected from a man aged 45-60 years in good health. The chain carries TRBV20-1 and TRBJ1-5; no clear D gene. The specimen sequenced was blood. The CDR3, as DNA: TGCAGTGCCAGTACGAGGTATTCGCCCCAGCATTTT. Its protein product is CSASTRYSPQHF.